Given below is one T cell receptor beta chain in context. What it binds is unknown. The source of the sample is a study of cytomegalovirus exposure and HLA in healthy donors. Study details: A prior study identified some 100 million unique TCR beta sequences from about 179 million T cells. For the approximately 430 genotyped donors, over 80% fell within the Caucasian-associated ancestry cluster. Study-wide results and limits: 87-base-pair reads could not separate some V segments, including TRBV6-2 and TRBV6-3.

There are 17 residues in the CDR3. Trimming shortened V by 3 bases and J by 4 bases, and 22 bases separated the two germline ends. The germline gives CDR1 MGHDK, CDR2 SYGVNS. Healthy bone marrow donors formed the donor group. Amplification used 60 Vbeta primers and 13 Jbeta primers. Clones were sequenced by immunoSEQ multiplex PCR, and TCRdb holds only the in-frame ones, with some missing. The data show about 120,000 clones, less than 90% seen once. The sequenced sample consisted of PBMCs. The source of this sequence is a man in his fifties in good health and CMV-seronegative. V and J are TRBV25-1 and TRBJ2-7, with D possibly matching TRBD1 (6 bases). CDR3 region: CASSELGFGQTMYEQYF. The CDR3 DNA reads as TGTGCCAGCAGTGAGTTGGGCTTTGGACAGACAATGTACGAGCAGTACTTC.